This T cell receptor beta chain was found in a study of response to subunit inactivated influenza vaccine. Concerning this clonotype: Antigen unknown.

Notes on the study in general: Few additional T cells are recruited per seasonal influenza vaccination, authors suggested.

TCRdb re-analysed the RT-PCR reads in MiXCR, keeping a single row per CDR3 protein. The sample has 250,000 to 350,000 distinct CDR3 sequences, around 20% seen once. V was trimmed by 0 bases and J by 1 base, leaving 15 bases between them. The germline CDR1 and CDR2 sequences are LGHNA and YSLEER. The CDR3 is 17 residues long. The TCR sequence derives from a man in his fifties or sixties who received an inactivated influenza vaccine. The chain joins TRBV4-3 to TRBJ1-2; D not resolved. The sequencing used PBMCs from blood, collected approximately 20 months after vaccination. CDR3 coding DNA: TGCGCCAGCAGCCAAGAATTAGCCGGACGGTATAACTATGGCTACACCTTC. This encodes CASSQELAGRYNYGYTF.